This is a list of T cell receptor beta chains from one sample in a study of shared clonotypes between healthy human individuals. Sequencing used immunoSEQ multiplex PCR; TCRdb keeps in-frame clones, though not all of them. The sample contains 110,000 or so clones, around 73% of which appear only once. The sequencing input was memory CD8+ T cells sorted from blood. The receptors were gathered from a woman aged 25 to 39 in good health. The CDR3 runs from the conserved cysteine through the conserved F or W. The D gene is left open where the match is weak. A row's size may be missing; if present it is once, few, many or a size class.

V: TRBV29-1
J: TRBJ1-1
D: NA
size: NA
DNA: TGCAGCGTTGAATATCGAGGGGCGCTGACTTTTATGAACACTGAAGCTTTCTTT
CDR3: CSVEYRGALTFMNTEAFF

V: TRBV5-1
J: TRBJ2-5
D: TRBD2
size: NA
DNA: TGCGCCAGCAGCCTGGGACTAGAAGAGACCCAGTACTTC
CDR3: CASSLGLEETQYF

V: TRBV29-1
J: TRBJ2-5
D: NA
size: NA
DNA: TGCAGCGTTGAAGATGGGGCACTCCGACAAGAGACCCAGTACTTC
CDR3: CSVEDGALRQETQYF

V: TRBV28
J: TRBJ1-4
D: NA
size: NA
DNA: TGTGCCAGCAGCCGGGGGACGTTCGAGGAAAAACTGTTTTTT
CDR3: CASSRGTFEEKLFF

V: TRBV7-6
J: TRBJ2-7
D: NA
size: NA
DNA: TGTGCCAGCAGCTTAATCTCCTACGAGCAGTACTTC
CDR3: CASSLISYEQYF

V: TRBV29-1
J: TRBJ2-7
D: NA
size: few
DNA: TGCAGCGTCGCTGACAGGATAGCCTACGAGCAGTACTTC
CDR3: CSVADRIAYEQYF

V: TRBV10-3
J: TRBJ2-7
D: NA
size: NA
DNA: TGTGCCATCAGTGAGTCAGGTGGGAAGATATACTCGGACAGACGGAGCTCCTACGAGCAGTACTTC
CDR3: CAISESGGKIYSDRRSSYEQYF

V: TRBV7-3
J: TRBJ2-2
D: NA
size: NA
DNA: TGTGCCAGCGGCACCCCGGCGGGGAACACCGGGGAGCTGTTTTTT
CDR3: CASGTPAGNTGELFF

V: TRBV15
J: TRBJ2-2
D: TRBD2
size: NA
DNA: TGTGCCACCAGCAGAGAGGAAGGGCGCCTAGCGGGAGGGTATACCGGGGAGCTGTTTTTT
CDR3: CATSREEGRLAGGYTGELFF

V: TRBV4-1
J: TRBJ2-5
D: NA
size: NA
DNA: TGCGCCAGCAGCCAAGATCCATTCTCCCAAGAGACCCAGTACTTC
CDR3: CASSQDPFSQETQYF

V: TRBV2
J: TRBJ1-2
D: TRBD1
size: NA
DNA: TGTGCCAGCAGTGGCGGCAGGGGGACTGGCTACACCTTC
CDR3: CASSGGRGTGYTF

V: TRBV18
J: TRBJ2-7
D: TRBD1
size: few
DNA: TGTGCCAGCTCACCAAGAACAGGGGGGCTATCCTACGAGCAGTACTTC
CDR3: CASSPRTGGLSYEQYF

V: TRBV6-4
J: TRBJ1-5
D: NA
size: many
DNA: TGTGCCAGCAGTGACGGGGAGAATCAGCCCCAGCATTTT
CDR3: CASSDGENQPQHF

V: TRBV9
J: TRBJ2-5
D: NA
size: NA
DNA: TGTGCCAGCAGCGTAGGGTTCCACCTGGGAGAGACCCAGTACTTC
CDR3: CASSVGFHLGETQYF

V: TRBV19
J: TRBJ2-6
D: TRBD2
size: NA
DNA: TGTGCCAGTTCTACCGGGATAGCGGGAGGGCTAGCTGGGGCCAACGTCCTGACTTTC
CDR3: CASSTGIAGGLAGANVLTF

V: TRBV5-6
J: TRBJ2-2
D: NA
size: once
DNA: TGTGCCAGCAGCTGGGTGGGGGTAGTCCCCGGGGAGCTGTTTTTT
CDR3: CASSWVGVVPGELFF

V: TRBV5-4
J: TRBJ2-3
D: NA
size: NA
DNA: TGTGCCAGCAGCTTGGCCAAAGGTGCACCCTTTGGGCCGACGCAGTATTTT
CDR3: CASSLAKGAPFGPTQYF

V: TRBV11-1
J: TRBJ1-1
D: TRBD1
size: NA
DNA: TGTGCCAGCAGCTTGGGACAGGGGGAAGCTTTCTTT
CDR3: CASSLGQGEAFF

V: TRBV27
J: TRBJ2-7
D: TRBD1
size: few
DNA: TGTGCCACCTTCACCAGGACAGGGCCTCAGGGCTACGAGCAGTACTTC
CDR3: CATFTRTGPQGYEQYF

V: TRBV27
J: TRBJ2-7
D: NA
size: NA
DNA: TGTGCCAGCAGCCCTGGGGGTTTAGGGCAGTACTTC
CDR3: CASSPGGLGQYF

V: TRBV7-8
J: TRBJ2-7
D: TRBD2
size: NA
DNA: TGTGCCAGCAGCCCTACTAGCGGAGCCTCCTACGAGCAGTACTTC
CDR3: CASSPTSGASYEQYF

V: TRBV11-2
J: TRBJ2-5
D: NA
size: NA
DNA: TGTGCCAGCAGCTTGCGGGGAGGCAGCAGGGCCCCAGAGACCCAGTACTTC
CDR3: CASSLRGGSRAPETQYF

V: TRBV29-1
J: TRBJ1-1
D: NA
size: NA
DNA: TGCAGCGTTGTCCTGAAACAGCGATTTGTAACACGTGAAGCTTTCTTT
CDR3: CSVVLKQRFVTREAFF

V: TRBV2
J: TRBJ1-1
D: NA
size: many
DNA: TGTGCCAGCAGTGAAGGACAGCGGGGTGTCAACACTGAAGCTTTCTTT
CDR3: CASSEGQRGVNTEAFF

V: TRBV4-2
J: TRBJ2-3
D: TRBD2
size: many
DNA: TGTGCCAGCAGCCAAGAGGACGGGGGAGGGCCCACAGATACGCAGTATTTT
CDR3: CASSQEDGGGPTDTQYF

V: TRBV6-1
J: TRBJ2-7
D: TRBD2
size: NA
DNA: TGTGCCAGCCCGGCACCGGGACTAGTACCCTACGAGCAGTACTTC
CDR3: CASPAPGLVPYEQYF

V: TRBV7-9
J: TRBJ2-6
D: NA
size: NA
DNA: TGTGCCAGCAGGACAGAGACAGCTGGGGCCAACGTCCTGACTTTC
CDR3: CASRTETAGANVLTF

V: TRBV28
J: TRBJ2-6
D: NA
size: NA
DNA: TGTGCCCGAGAGGAGGGTAAGGGGGGTATCTGGGCCAACGTCCTGACTTTC
CDR3: CAREEGKGGIWANVLTF

V: TRBV7-9
J: TRBJ2-1
D: TRBD2
size: once
DNA: TGTGCCAGCAGATCAGGGGCCCAGGCGGGAGGGCTTTTTGAGCAGTTCTTC
CDR3: CASRSGAQAGGLFEQFF